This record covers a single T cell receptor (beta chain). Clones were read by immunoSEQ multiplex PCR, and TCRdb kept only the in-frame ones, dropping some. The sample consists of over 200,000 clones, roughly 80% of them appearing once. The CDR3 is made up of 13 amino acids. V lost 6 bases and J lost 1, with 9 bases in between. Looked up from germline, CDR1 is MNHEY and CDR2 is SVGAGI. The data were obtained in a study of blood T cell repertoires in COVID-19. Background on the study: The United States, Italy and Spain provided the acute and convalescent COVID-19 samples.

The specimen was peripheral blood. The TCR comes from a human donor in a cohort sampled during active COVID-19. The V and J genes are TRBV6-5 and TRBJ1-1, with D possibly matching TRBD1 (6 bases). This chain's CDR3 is CASSRQENTEAFF. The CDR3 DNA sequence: TGTGCCAGCAGCAGACAGGAGAACACTGAAGCTTTCTTT.